These 12 T cell receptor beta chains originate from one sample sequenced in a study of T cell clonality in common variable immunodeficiency. Findings of the study overall: Fewer deletions and N-nucleotide insertions were reportedly seen in common variable immunodeficiency TCR beta sequences.

Sequencing was performed with immunoSEQ multiplex PCR; in TCRdb, only in-frame clones are kept and a portion is missing. In total the sample includes 25,000 to 35,000 clones, none of them seen once. The antigens of these receptors remain unknown. What was sequenced was peripheral blood mononuclear cells. Receptors originate from a human donor with common variable immunodeficiency.

This clone was found many times. The CDR3 extends 3 residues past the end of the read, so its final part is completed from the germline J gene. The chain links TRBV19 to TRBJ1-1; D gene uncertain. V lost 3 bases and J lost 7, with 9 bases in between. The germline CDR1 and CDR2 sequences are LNHDA and SQIVND (reference sequence). This CDR3 contains 12 residues. CDR3 DNA, as far as it was read: TGTGCCAGTAGTATCTGGCCGCATGAA. As protein: CASSIWPHE. The full CDR3 protein reads CASSIWPHEAFF.

A remark on this clone: From the germline J gene comes the end of the CDR3, since the read stops 3 residues before it. The chain employs TRBV7-2 and TRBJ2-7, with D possibly matching TRBD2 (6 bases). Germline CDR1 SGHTA, CDR2 FQGNSA. The CDR3 has 14 residues. V shed 5 bases and J shed 2 bases, with 13 bases lying between them. The CDR3: CASSPVGGPYEQYF. CDR3 DNA, as far as it was read: TGTGCCAGCAGCCCTGTGGGGGGACCCTACGAG.

This clone came up many times. With the read ending 3 residues before the CDR3 end, the germline J gene is used to fill in that end. The rearrangement uses TRBV2 and TRBJ2-7; a weak D match, TRBD1 (5 bases). V was trimmed by 5 bases and J by 4 bases, leaving 9 bases between them. The CDR3 is made up of 12 amino acids. Germline V gene lookup returns CDR1 SNHLY and CDR2 FYNNEI. The CDR3 sequence: CASSTQGYEQYF. CDR3 DNA, as far as it was read: TGTGCCAGCAGTACCCAGGGTTACGAG.

The sample holds many counts of this clone. The sequence runs out 3 residues before the end of the CDR3; the remainder is reconstructed from the germline J gene. The chain couples TRBV29-1 to TRBJ1-3, with TRBD1 matching over 7 bases. Trimming took 4 bases from V and 8 from J; bases not matched to a gene: 8. Germline lookup yields CDR1 SQVTM and CDR2 ANQGSEA. CDR3 length: 13 residues. The CDR3 bases that were read are TGCAGCGTTGCGACAGGGAAAGGATACACC. Its translation is CSVATGKGYT. The entire CDR3 is CSVATGKGYTIYF.

This clone was found a few times. The CDR3 protein is CASSESSGRVPGELFF. CDR3 DNA (partial): TGTGCCAGCAGTGAATCCAGCGGGAGAGTACCCGGGGAG. The rearrangement joins TRBV6-1 to TRBJ2-2; 8 bases agree with TRBD2. The missing CDR3 end, 3 residues past where the read stops, is filled in from the germline J gene. The germline gives CDR1 MNHNS, CDR2 SASEGT. The CDR3 is 16 amino acids. V dropped 2 bases and J dropped 6; count of bases not matched to a gene: 8.

This clone has a count of ten or more. The CDR3 goes on 3 residues after the read ends, and that part is filled in from the germline J gene. The V and J genes are TRBV20-1 and TRBJ2-7, with TRBD2 as a possible D gene (5 bases). V was shortened by 1 base and J by 2 bases, with 12 bases between the two germline ends. Per germline, CDR1 DFQATT and CDR2 SNEGSKA (reference sequence). There are 14 residues in the CDR3. CDR3: CSARASGGPYEQYF. Partial CDR3 DNA: TGCAGTGCTAGAGCTAGTGGAGGCCCCTACGAG.

The sample holds a few counts of this clone. The CDR3 end lies 3 residues beyond the end of the read and is filled in from the germline J gene. The chain couples TRBV13 to TRBJ2-7; 8 positions match TRBD1. With V trimmed by 1 base and J by 2 bases, 10 bases remained unmatched. The CDR3 has 17 amino acids. Germline loops: CDR1 PRHDT, CDR2 FYEKMQ (reference sequence). CDR3 bases read: TGTGCCAGCAGCTTAGCATGGGGACAGGACTCGACCTACGAG. As protein: CASSLAWGQDSTYE. The full CDR3 sequence reads CASSLAWGQDSTYEQYF. The whole variable domain, filled in from reference TRBV13 and TRBJ2-7, reads AAGVIQSPRHLIKEKRETATLKCYPIPRHDTVYWYQQGPGQDPQFLISFYEKMQSDKGSIPDRFSAQQFSDYHSELNMSSLELGDSALYFCASSLAWGQDSTYEQYFGPGTRLTVT.

This clone has at least ten counts. The read terminates 3 residues ahead of where the CDR3 ends, so the germline J gene completes it. This rearrangement joins TRBV18 to TRBJ1-1; no clear D. Germline V gene sequence: CDR1 KGHSH, CDR2 LQKENI. The CDR3 is 16 residues long. The ends were cut back, 3 bases at V and 3 bases at J, with 17 bases in the middle. CDR3 bases read: TGTGCCAGCTCACCTAGGTCAGGAGAGATTCACACTGAA. It encodes CASSPRSGEIHTE. The complete CDR3 reads CASSPRSGEIHTEAFF.

This clone was detected only a few times. The read ends 3 residues early relative to the CDR3; the germline J gene fills the gap. The chain carries TRBV7-8 and TRBJ2-7; 12 nucleotides line up with TRBD2. V was pared by 5 bases and J by 0 bases, with 5 bases of the junction left unmatched. The CDR3 totals 16 residues. CDR1 and CDR2 (germline): SGHVS, FQNEAQ. The CDR3 here is CASSPGTSGPSYEQYF. The CDR3 bases that were read are TGTGCCAGCAGCCCTGGGACTAGCGGGCCCTCCTACGAG.

This clone was seen repeatedly, ten times or more. Sequencing ends 3 residues short of the CDR3 end; the germline J gene provides the rest. This chain joins TRBV20-1 and TRBJ1-1; possibly TRBD1 for D (6 bases). The CDR3 runs 14 residues. Trimming pared 4 bases from V and 1 base from J, leaving 13 bases between. CDR1 and CDR2 from the germline V gene are DFQATT and SNEGSKA (reference sequence). The covered CDR3 bases are TGCAGTGCTATTGCGGGGGGGCCGAACACTGAA. It encodes CSAIAGGPNTE. The whole CDR3 protein reads CSAIAGGPNTEAFF.

Only a few counts were recorded for this clone. Read coverage stops 3 residues before the CDR3 terminus; the germline J gene supplies the remainder. This chain links TRBV10-3 with TRBJ2-1; TRBD2 matches 11 bases. The junction had 7 bases not matched to a gene; V was cut back by 0 bases and J by 9 bases. The length of the CDR3 is 16 residues. Germline CDR1 and CDR2: ENHRY and SYGVKD. The covered CDR3 bases are TGTGCCATCAGTGAGTCGCCTAGCGGGAGGTTGACTGAG. This codes for CAISESPSGRLTE. The full CDR3 protein reads CAISESPSGRLTEQFF.

This clone was picked up a small number of times. The read gets to within 3 residues of the CDR3 end, and the germline J gene fills in the rest. This chain connects TRBV18 to TRBJ2-5; D uncertain. The CDR3 consists of 10 residues. Germline V gene lookup returns CDR1 KGHSH and CDR2 LQKENI. Trimming cost V 6 bases and J 5 bases, with 4 bases left between them. CDR3 in amino acids: CASSSETQYF. The CDR3 DNA, read in part, is TGTGCCAGCTCCTCGGAGACC.